The 10 T cell receptor beta chains given below trace back to one sample, sequenced in a study of cytomegalovirus exposure and HLA in healthy donors. TCRdb keeps only in-frame clones here, not all; method: immunoSEQ multiplex PCR. The table shows about 120,000 clones, with 85% to 90% occurring only once. The specimen sequenced was PBMCs. Receptor source: a woman between 18 and 29 years old in good health and CMV-seropositive.

This clone was found once. The rearrangement joins TRBV6-5 to TRBJ1-2; weak D call: TRBD1 (6 bases). Trimming left V 7 bases short and J 6 bases short, with 15 bases between. Germline V CDR1 and CDR2: MNHEY, SVGAGI. The CDR3 runs to 13 residues. The CDR3 nucleotides read TGTGCCAGCAAGGGGAAGGGGGAACATGGCTACACCTTC. It codes for CASKGKGEHGYTF.

This rearrangement joins TRBV7-8 to TRBJ2-7; unclear D gene. Trimming stripped 2 bases from V and 7 bases from J, with 15 bases between. Looked up from germline, CDR1 is SGHVS and CDR2 is FQNEAQ. The CDR3 loop spans 14 amino acids. CDR3 sequence reads: CASSLFLWPPEQYF. CDR3 bases: TGTGCCAGCAGCTTATTTTTGTGGCCACCGGAGCAGTACTTC.

The chain employs TRBV15 and TRBJ1-2; the match to TRBD1 covers 7 bases. Trimming took 4 bases from V and 5 from J; bases not matched to a gene: 7. The CDR3 has 14 residues. Germline CDR1 LNHNV, CDR2 YYDKDF (reference sequence). The CDR3 loop reads CATSTYGTAYGYTF. As DNA, the CDR3 is TGTGCCACCAGCACATACGGGACAGCGTATGGCTACACCTTC.

The chain has TRBV11-3 and TRBJ2-1; 11 bases fit TRBD2. The germline CDR1 and CDR2 sequences are SGHNT and YENEEA. The CDR3 is made up of 15 amino acids. Trimming at V came to 5 bases and at J to 3 bases, leaving 3 bases not matched to a gene. In nucleotides, the CDR3 is TGTGCCAGCAGCCCCGGACTAGCGGGCTACAATGAGCAGTTCTTC. Protein product: CASSPGLAGYNEQFF.

V is TRBV5-4 and J is TRBJ1-1; D unclear. Looked up from germline, CDR1 is SGHNT and CDR2 is YYREEE (reference sequence). Trimming left V 0 bases short and J 1 base short, with 10 bases between. The CDR3 is 15 amino acids. The CDR3 bases are TGTGCCAGCAGCTTGGGGCAGCGTCGGAACACTGAAGCTTTCTTT. Protein: CASSLGQRRNTEAFF.

This rearrangement joins TRBV29-1 to TRBJ1-2; 9 nucleotides line up with TRBD1. Germline values: CDR1 SQVTM, CDR2 ANQGSEA. This CDR3 contains 13 residues. Trimming removed 4 bases from V and 4 bases from J; junction bases left unmatched: 4. The CDR3 region has the DNA TGCAGCGTTGCCCCGGACAGGGGCTATGGCTACACCTTC. This gives the protein CSVAPDRGYGYTF. Supplemented by reference TRBV29-1 and TRBJ1-2, the full variable domain reads SAVISQKPSRDICQRGTSLTIQCQVDSQVTMMFWYRQQPGQSLTLIATANQGSEATYESGFVIDKFPISRPNLTFSTLTVSNMSPEDSSIYLCSVAPDRGYGYTFGSGTRLTVV.

The CDR3 sequence: CASSQLQGGTGELFF. CDR3 DNA sequence: TGTGCCAGCAGCCAACTCCAAGGGGGAACCGGGGAGCTGTTTTTT. This chain uses TRBV16 with TRBJ2-2, with TRBD1 as a possible D gene (6 bases). The CDR3 totals 15 residues. Trimming removed 2 bases at V and 5 bases at J, with 12 bases between. Germline V CDR1 and CDR2: KGHSY, FQNENV.

The chain uses TRBV29-1 and TRBJ2-3, with D maybe TRBD2 (7 bases). CDR3 length: 14 amino acids. The germline V gene encodes CDR1 SQVTM and CDR2 ANQGSEA. Trimming stripped 4 bases from V and 5 bases from J, with 16 bases between. This CDR3 is CSVGWGGAIDTQYF. The CDR3 DNA follows: TGCAGCGTTGGCTGGGGGGGGGCAATAGATACGCAGTATTTT.

V and J are TRBV27 and TRBJ1-3; 7 bases line up with TRBD1. The junction had 12 bases not matched to a gene; V was cut back by 6 bases and J by 4 bases. The CDR3 runs 16 residues. Germline lookup yields CDR1 MNHEY and CDR2 SMNVEV (reference sequence). The CDR3 loop is CASRSTATGYGNTIYF. The DNA for the CDR3 is TGTGCCAGCAGGAGTACCGCGACAGGGTACGGAAACACCATATATTTT.

The rearrangement joins TRBV5-4 to TRBJ1-2, with a tentative D call TRBD1 (5 bases). The CDR3 consists of 13 residues. Germline V CDR1 and CDR2: SGHNT, YYREEE (reference sequence). The germline V and J ends were trimmed by 4 bases and 7 bases, with 14 bases remaining between them. CDR3 sequence (DNA): TGTGCCAGCAGCGGTATAGGGGAGGGTGGCTACACCTTC. It encodes CASSGIGEGGYTF.